The clone carrying this T cell receptor beta chain was seen many times. Its antigen is not known. Subjects aged 18 to 65 presented with newly diagnosed hyperthyroidism of less than 2 months' duration. Clinical symptoms, serum thyroxine, TRAb, thyroid ultrasound and orbital computed tomography established diagnosis. The data derive from a study of T cells in Graves' hyperthyroidism and ophthalmopathy. Study outcomes and limitations: Most expanded thyroid clonotypes above 0.001 recurred in blood. The model anticipated ophthalmopathy a median about six months pre-onset.

CDR1 is MDHEN, CDR2 SYDVKM, per germline. Trimming cost V 8 bases and J 6 bases, with 14 bases left between them. There are 13 residues in the CDR3. What was amplified from RNA transcripts were TCR beta CDR3 regions. First-round RT-PCR targeting the TCR CDR3 was performed with the HTBI primer set. TCRdb reprocessed the multiplex PCR reads with MiXCR, giving one entry per CDR3 protein. This repertoire shows more than 500,000 distinct CDR3 sequences, around 15% found once; its top ten account for approximately 3.9%. The chain recombines TRBV28 with TRBJ1-5; TRBD1 might be the D (6 bases). The specimen sequenced was blood. The receptor was derived from a woman aged 30 to 39 with Graves' hyperthyroidism. The CDR3 nucleotides read TGTGCCAGCGCAGGGGTAGGGGTTCAGCCCCAGCATTTT. This encodes CASAGVGVQPQHF.